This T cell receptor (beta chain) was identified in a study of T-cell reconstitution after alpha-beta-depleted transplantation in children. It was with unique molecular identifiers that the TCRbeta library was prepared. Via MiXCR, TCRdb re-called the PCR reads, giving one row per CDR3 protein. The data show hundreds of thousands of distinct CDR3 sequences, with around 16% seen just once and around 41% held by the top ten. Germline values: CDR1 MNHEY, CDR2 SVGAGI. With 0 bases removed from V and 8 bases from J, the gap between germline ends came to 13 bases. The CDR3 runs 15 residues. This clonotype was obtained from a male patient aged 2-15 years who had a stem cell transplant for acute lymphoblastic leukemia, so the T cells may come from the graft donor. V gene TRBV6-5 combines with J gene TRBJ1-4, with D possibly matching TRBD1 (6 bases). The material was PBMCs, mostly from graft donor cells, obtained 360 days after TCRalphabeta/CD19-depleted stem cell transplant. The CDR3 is CASSYSRDTQEKLFF. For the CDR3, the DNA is TGTGCCAGCAGTTACTCGCGGGACACACAAGAAAAACTGTTTTTT.